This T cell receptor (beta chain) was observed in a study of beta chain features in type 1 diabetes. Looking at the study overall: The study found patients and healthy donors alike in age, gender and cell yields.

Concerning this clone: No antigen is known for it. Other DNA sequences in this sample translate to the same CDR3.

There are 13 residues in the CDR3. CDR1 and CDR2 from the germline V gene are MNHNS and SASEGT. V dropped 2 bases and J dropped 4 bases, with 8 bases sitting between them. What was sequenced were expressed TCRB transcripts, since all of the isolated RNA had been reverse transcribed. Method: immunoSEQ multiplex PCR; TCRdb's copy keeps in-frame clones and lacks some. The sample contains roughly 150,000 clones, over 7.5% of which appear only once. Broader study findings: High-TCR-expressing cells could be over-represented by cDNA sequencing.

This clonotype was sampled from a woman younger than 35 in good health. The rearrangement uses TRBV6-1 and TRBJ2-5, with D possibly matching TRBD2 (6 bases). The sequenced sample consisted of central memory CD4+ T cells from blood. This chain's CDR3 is CASSERRGETQYF. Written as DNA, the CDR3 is TGTGCCAGCAGTGAAAGGAGGGGAGAGACCCAGTACTTC.